This TCR beta chain originates from a study of somatic mutations in cytotoxic T cells in rheumatoid arthritis. Remarks on this clone: Its antigen is not identified.

Unmatched junction bases numbered 5, after V lost 3 bases and J lost 7 bases. Looked up from germline, CDR1 is SGHRS and CDR2 is YFSETQ. The length of the CDR3 is 15 residues. Study outcomes and limitations: Each of about an eighth of the roughly 60 patients had a largest CD8+ clone that made up more than 20% of CD8+ cells. Rheumatoid arthritis patients and age-matched healthy controls showed no significant difference in CD8+ T-cell clonality. Greater age accompanied higher CD8+ clonality in rheumatoid arthritis patients, a pattern that was absent in healthy controls.

Profiling relied on immunoSEQ multiplex PCR, and the TCRdb table lists in-frame clones only, not all of them. The sample has 15,000 to 20,000 clones; approximately 84% are singletons. CD4+ cells and CD8+ cells were each obtained through positive magnetic bead selection, and their purity was assessed by flow cytometry. Sequenced material: CD8+ T cells sorted from blood. This TCR was recovered from an adult with rheumatoid arthritis. The chain combines TRBV5-1 with TRBJ2-1, with TRBD1 matching over 12 bases. The CDR3 DNA is TGCGCCAGCAGCTCCGGGACAGGGGGCTGGAATGAGCAGTTCTTC. Amino acids: CASSSGTGGWNEQFF.